The present T cell receptor (beta chain) was sequenced within a study of blood T cell repertoires in COVID-19. Study in general: COVID-19 samples, acute and convalescent, were from the United States, Italy and Spain.

Participant-given clinical history determined each cohort assignment. The authors' processing: For nucleated cells, counts were estimated from reference gene primer amplification. The protocol was immunoSEQ multiplex PCR, while the TCRdb copy is restricted to in-frame clones and leaves out a portion. V and J calls and clone size are those listed in that table; D and trimming were worked out from the DNA. The repertoire holds under 500,000 clones, with approximately 90% as singletons. With 5 bases removed from V and 7 bases from J, the gap between germline ends came to 16 bases. Looked up from germline, CDR1 is SGHNT and CDR2 is YYREEE (reference sequence). This CDR3 contains 14 residues.

The source of this sequence is a woman between 18 and 30 years old with acute COVID-19. The chain recombines TRBV5-4 with TRBJ1-3; a possible D gene is TRBD1 (5 bases). The sequenced sample was PBMCs or T cells enriched from blood (not recorded which). The CDR3 region has the DNA TGTGCCAGCAGAAGTCAGGGAATTGGTAACACCATATATTTT. Its translation: CASRSQGIGNTIYF.